Below, one TCR beta chain is given with its context. Amplification used 60 Vbeta primers and 13 Jbeta primers. Data came from immunoSEQ multiplex PCR; TCRdb stores just in-frame clones and leaves some out. This sample has some 140,000 clones, with roughly 70% found just once. The data derive from a study of cytomegalovirus exposure and HLA in healthy donors. CDR3 size: 13 residues. Germline V lookup: CDR1 MNHEY, CDR2 SMNVEV (reference sequence). Trimming stripped 5 bases from V and 8 bases from J, with 15 bases between. This clonotype originated in a man aged 25-45 years in good health and CMV-seronegative. This chain joins TRBV27 and TRBJ1-2; D may be TRBD1 (5 bases). The sample was PBMCs. The CDR3, as DNA: TGTGCCAGCAGTGCCCAGGGTTTCGGGGGCTACACCTTC. This gives the protein CASSAQGFGGYTF.